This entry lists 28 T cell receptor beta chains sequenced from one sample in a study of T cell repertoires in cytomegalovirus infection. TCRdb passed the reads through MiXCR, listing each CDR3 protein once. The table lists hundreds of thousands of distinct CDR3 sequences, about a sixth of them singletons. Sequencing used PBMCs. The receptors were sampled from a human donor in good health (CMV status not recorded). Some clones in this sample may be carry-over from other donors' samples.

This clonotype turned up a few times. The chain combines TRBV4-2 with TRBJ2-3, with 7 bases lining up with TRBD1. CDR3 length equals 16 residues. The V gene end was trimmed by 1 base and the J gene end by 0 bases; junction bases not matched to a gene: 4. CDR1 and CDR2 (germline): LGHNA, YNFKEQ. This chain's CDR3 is CASSQGQGRSTDTQYF. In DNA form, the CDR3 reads TGTGCCAGCAGCCAAGGACAGGGACGGAGCACAGATACGCAGTATTTT.

CDR3 DNA: TGTGCCAGCAGGTGGTCGTGGACAACGAACACCGGGGAGCTGTTTTTT. The encoded protein is CASRWSWTTNTGELFF. This chain uses TRBV6-1 with TRBJ2-2, with D tentatively TRBD1 (5 bases). The CDR3 runs to 16 residues. V shed 6 bases and J shed 0 bases, with 14 bases lying between them. CDR1 and CDR2 (germline): MNHNS, SASEGT.

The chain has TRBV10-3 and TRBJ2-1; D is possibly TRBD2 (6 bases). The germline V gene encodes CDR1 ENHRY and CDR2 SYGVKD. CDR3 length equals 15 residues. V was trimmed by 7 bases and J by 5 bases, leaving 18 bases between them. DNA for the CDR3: TGTGCCATCAAGTTACGGGGACTTTTCCACAATGAGCAGTTCTTC. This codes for CAIKLRGLFHNEQFF.

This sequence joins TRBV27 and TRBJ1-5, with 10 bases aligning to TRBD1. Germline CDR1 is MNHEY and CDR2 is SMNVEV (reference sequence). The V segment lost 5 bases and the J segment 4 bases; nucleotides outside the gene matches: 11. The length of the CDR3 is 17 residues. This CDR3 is CASSIYPGQGINQPQHF. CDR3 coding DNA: TGTGCCAGCAGTATATACCCGGGACAGGGGATAAATCAGCCCCAGCATTTT.

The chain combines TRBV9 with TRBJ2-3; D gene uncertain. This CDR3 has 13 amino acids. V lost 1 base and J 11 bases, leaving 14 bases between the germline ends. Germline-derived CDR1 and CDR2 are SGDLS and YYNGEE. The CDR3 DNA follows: TGTGCCAGCAGCGTAAGCGCGGCCGGGCGGCAGTATTTT. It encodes CASSVSAAGRQYF.

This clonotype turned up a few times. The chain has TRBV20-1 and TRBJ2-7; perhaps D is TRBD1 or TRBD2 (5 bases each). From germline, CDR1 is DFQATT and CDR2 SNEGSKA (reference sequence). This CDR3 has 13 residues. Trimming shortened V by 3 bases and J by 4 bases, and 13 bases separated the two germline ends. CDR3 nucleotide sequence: TGCAGTGCTAGTAAGGGGAGCCCTTACGAGCAGTACTTC. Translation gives CSASKGSPYEQYF.

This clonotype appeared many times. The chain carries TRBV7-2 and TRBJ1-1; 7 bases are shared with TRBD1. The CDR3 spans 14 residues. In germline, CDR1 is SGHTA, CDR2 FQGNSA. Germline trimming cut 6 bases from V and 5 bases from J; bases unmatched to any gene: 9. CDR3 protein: CASRSTGEKTEAFF. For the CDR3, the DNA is TGTGCCAGCAGGTCCACAGGGGAGAAGACTGAAGCTTTCTTT.

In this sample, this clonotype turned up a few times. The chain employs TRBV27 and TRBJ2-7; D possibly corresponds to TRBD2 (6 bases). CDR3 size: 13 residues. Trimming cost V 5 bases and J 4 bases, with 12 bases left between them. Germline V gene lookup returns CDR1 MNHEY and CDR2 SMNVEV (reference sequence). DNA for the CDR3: TGTGCCAGCAGTGCCACGGGACTTTACGAGCAGTACTTC. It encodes CASSATGLYEQYF.

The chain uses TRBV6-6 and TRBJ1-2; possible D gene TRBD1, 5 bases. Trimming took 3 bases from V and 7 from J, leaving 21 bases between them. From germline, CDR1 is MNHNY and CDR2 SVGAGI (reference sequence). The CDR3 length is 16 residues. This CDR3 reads CASSYGVWGAASGYTF. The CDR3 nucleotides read TGTGCCAGCAGTTATGGTGTGTGGGGCGCGGCTTCTGGCTACACCTTC.

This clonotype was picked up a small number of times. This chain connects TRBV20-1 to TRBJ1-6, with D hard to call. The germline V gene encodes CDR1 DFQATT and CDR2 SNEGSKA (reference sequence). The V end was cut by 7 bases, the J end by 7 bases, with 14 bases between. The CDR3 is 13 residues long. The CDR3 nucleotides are TGCAGTGTGAGCGAGACCGTCAATTCACCCCTCCACTTT. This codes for CSVSETVNSPLHF.

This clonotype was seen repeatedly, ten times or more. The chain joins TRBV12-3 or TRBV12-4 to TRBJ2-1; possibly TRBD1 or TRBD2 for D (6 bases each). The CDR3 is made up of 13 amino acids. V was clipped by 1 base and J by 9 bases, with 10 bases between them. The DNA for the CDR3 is TGTGCCAGCAGTTTAGGCGGGACAACTGAGCAGTTCTTC. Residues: CASSLGGTTEQFF.

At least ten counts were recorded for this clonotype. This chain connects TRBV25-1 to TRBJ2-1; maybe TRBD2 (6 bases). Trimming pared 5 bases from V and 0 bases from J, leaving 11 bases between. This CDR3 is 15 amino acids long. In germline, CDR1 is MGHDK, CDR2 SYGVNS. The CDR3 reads CASSPRGSSYNEQFF. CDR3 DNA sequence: TGTGCCAGCAGTCCTCGGGGGAGCTCCTACAATGAGCAGTTCTTC.

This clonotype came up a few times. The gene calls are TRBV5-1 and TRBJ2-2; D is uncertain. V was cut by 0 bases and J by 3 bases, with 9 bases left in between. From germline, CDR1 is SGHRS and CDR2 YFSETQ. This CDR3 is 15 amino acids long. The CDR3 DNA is TGCGCCAGCAGCTTGGCCTTCGGAGACACCGGGGAGCTGTTTTTT. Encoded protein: CASSLAFGDTGELFF.

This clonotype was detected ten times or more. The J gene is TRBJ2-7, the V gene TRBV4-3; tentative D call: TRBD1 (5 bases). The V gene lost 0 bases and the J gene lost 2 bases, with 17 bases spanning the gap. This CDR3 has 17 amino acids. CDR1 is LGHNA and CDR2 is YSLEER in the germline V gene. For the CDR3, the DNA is TGCGCCAGCAGCCAAGATGAAGGGGTTGGTCATACCTACGAGCAGTACTTC. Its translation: CASSQDEGVGHTYEQYF.

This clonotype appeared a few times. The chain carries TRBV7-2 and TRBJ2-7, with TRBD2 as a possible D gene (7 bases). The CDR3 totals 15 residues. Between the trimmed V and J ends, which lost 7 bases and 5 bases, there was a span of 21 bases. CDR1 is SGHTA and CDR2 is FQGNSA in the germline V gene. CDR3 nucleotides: TGTGCCAGCACCCAAAGGGGGGGGCGTTGGGACGAGCAGTACTTC. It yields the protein CASTQRGGRWDEQYF. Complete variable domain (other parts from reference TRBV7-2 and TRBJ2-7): GAGVSQSPSNKVTEKGKDVELRCDPISGHTALYWYRQSLGQGLEFLIYFQGNSAPDKSGLPSDRFSAERTGGSVSTLTIQRTQQEDSAVYLCASTQRGGRWDEQYFGPGTRLTVT.

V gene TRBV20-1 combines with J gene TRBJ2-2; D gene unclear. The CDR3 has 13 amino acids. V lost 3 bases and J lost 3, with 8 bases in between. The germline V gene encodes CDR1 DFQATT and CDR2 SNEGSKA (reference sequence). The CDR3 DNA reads TGCAGTGCTAGTAGAAGGGACACCGGGGAGCTGTTTTTT. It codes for CSASRRDTGELFF.

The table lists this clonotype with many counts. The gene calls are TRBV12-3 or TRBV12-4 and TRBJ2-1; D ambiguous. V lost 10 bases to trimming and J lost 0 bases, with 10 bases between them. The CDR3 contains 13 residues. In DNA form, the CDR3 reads TGTGCCACCGCTAGGAGCTCCTACAATGAGCAGTTCTTC. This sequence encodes CATARSSYNEQFF.

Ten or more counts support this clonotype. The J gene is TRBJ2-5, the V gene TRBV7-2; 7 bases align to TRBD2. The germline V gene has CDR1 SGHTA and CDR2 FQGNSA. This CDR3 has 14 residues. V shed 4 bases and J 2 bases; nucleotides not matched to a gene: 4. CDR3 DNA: TGTGCCAGCAGCTCAAGCGGGGTTCAAGAGACCCAGTACTTC. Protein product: CASSSSGVQETQYF.

The CDR3 is CASSSSGGTQYF. The CDR3 DNA reads as TGTGCCAGCAGTTCGTCTGGTGGTACCCAGTACTTC. The chain joins TRBV12-3 or TRBV12-4 to TRBJ2-5; D is ambiguous. This CDR3 contains 12 residues. The ends were cut back, 4 bases at V and 8 bases at J, with 11 bases in the middle.

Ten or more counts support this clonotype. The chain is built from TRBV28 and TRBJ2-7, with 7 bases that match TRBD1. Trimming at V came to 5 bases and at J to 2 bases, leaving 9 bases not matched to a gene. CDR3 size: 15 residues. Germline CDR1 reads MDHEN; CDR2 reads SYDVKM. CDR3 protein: CASSQTGTDTYEQYF. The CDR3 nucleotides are TGTGCCAGCAGTCAAACCGGGACAGATACCTACGAGCAGTACTTC.

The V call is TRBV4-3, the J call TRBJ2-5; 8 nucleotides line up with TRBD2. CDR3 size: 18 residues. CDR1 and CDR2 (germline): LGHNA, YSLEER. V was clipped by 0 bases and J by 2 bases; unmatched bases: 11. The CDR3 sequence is CASSQDIRGGDKQETQYF. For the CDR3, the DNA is TGCGCCAGCAGCCAAGATATTCGGGGGGGGGACAAACAAGAGACCCAGTACTTC.

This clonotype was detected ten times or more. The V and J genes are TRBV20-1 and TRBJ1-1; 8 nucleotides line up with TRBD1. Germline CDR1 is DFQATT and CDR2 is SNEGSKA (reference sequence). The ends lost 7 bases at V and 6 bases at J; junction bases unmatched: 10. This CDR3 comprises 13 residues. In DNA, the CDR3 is TGCAGTGGTGACAGGGGCGTAGGCGCTGAAGCTTTCTTT. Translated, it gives CSGDRGVGAEAFF.

The DNA of the CDR3 is TGCAGTGCCCCGGGTCTGGGGCACAATGAGCAGTTCTTC. This encodes CSAPGLGHNEQFF. The gene calls are TRBV20-1 and TRBJ2-1; TRBD1 might be the D (5 bases). Germline loops: CDR1 DFQATT, CDR2 SNEGSKA (reference sequence). The V end was cut by 6 bases, the J end by 5 bases, with 14 bases between. There are 13 residues in the CDR3.

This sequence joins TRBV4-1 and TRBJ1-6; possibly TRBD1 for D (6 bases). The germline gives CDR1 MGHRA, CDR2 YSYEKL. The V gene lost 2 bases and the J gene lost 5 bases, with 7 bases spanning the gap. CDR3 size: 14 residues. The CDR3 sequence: CASSQTGHNSPLHF. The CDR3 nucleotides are TGCGCCAGCAGCCAAACAGGGCATAATTCACCCCTCCACTTT.

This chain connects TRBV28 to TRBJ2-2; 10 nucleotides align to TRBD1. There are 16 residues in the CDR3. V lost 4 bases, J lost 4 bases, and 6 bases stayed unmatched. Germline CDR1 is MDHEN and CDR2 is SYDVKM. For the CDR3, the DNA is TGTGCCAGCAGTTCCGGACAGGGGGTTAGCACCGGGGAGCTGTTTTTT. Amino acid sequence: CASSSGQGVSTGELFF.

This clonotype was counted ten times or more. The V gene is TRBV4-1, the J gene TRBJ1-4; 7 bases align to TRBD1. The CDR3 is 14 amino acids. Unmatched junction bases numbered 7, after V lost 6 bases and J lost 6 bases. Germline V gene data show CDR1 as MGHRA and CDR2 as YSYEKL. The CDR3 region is CASRDPGTDEKLFF. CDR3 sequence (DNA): TGCGCCAGCAGGGACCCTGGGACAGATGAAAAACTGTTTTTT.

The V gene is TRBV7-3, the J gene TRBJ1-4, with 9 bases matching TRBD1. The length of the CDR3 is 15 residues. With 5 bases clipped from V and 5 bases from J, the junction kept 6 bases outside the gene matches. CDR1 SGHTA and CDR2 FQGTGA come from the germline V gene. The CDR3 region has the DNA TGTGCCAGCAGCCCGGGACAGGGCAAAAATGAAAAACTGTTTTTT. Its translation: CASSPGQGKNEKLFF.

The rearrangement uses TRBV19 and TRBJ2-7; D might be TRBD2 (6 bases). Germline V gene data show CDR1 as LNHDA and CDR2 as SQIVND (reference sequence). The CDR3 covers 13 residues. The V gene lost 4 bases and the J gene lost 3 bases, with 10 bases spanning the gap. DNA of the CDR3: TGTGCCAGTAGTAGCTCTAGCGTCTACGAGCAGTACTTC. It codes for CASSSSSVYEQYF.